The rows below give T cell receptor beta chains drawn from one sample of a study of cytomegalovirus exposure and HLA in healthy donors. Sequencing was performed with immunoSEQ multiplex PCR; in TCRdb, only in-frame clones are kept and a portion is missing. Among more than 150,000 clones, 70% to 80% were seen once, and the ten largest hold 1.4% to 1.5%. Material: PBMCs. The receptors were sampled from a male donor in good health and CMV-seronegative. The CDR3 runs from the conserved cysteine through the conserved F or W. A D gene is named only where the DNA matches it firmly. Clone sizes are given selectively: once, few, many, or a class where the clone is expanded.

V gene,clone size,D gene,CDR3 protein
TRBV5-4,NA,NA,CASRAGLNEKLFF
TRBV30,NA,NA,CAWIGLTNTEAFF
TRBV9,once,TRBD2,CASSELAGDYNEQFF
TRBV7-8,NA,NA,CASSLVGQTLNTEAFF
TRBV7-8,NA,TRBD1,CASSSSGTGVPQYF
TRBV7-6,NA,NA,CASSPTAGVGAFF
TRBV7-2,NA,NA,CASRSPGDTQYF
TRBV28,NA,TRBD2,CASSPGLAGGQGKRRDEQFF
TRBV7-9,NA,TRBD2,CASSLASGRATDTQYF
TRBV7-9,NA,TRBD1,CASSPRTGTYEQYF
TRBV5-6,NA,NA,CASSLASVPQPQHF
TRBV7-2,NA,NA,CASSTSYEQYF
TRBV7-4,NA,NA,CASSSRLAPYEQYF
TRBV14,NA,TRBD1,CASSTQGWDTEAFF
TRBV11-2,NA,NA,CASMAGPDEQYF
TRBV7-2,once,NA,CASSLEVPTNEQFF
TRBV2,NA,NA,CASYKPDEQYF
TRBV28,once,TRBD1,CASSPPGQGVRAEAFF
TRBV7-9,few,TRBD1,CASSLRQGADDEQFF
TRBV6-1,NA,NA,CASSDNSLQQFF
TRBV5-4,NA,NA,CASSQKGVGNTEAFF
TRBV28,once,TRBD2,CASSSSGLVDEQYF
TRBV2,NA,TRBD2,CASSPTSGGSNTQYF
TRBV7-5,NA,NA,CARSHLGGGYGYTF
TRBV4-1,NA,TRBD1,CASSQEGDSPYGYTF
TRBV6-5,few,TRBD2,CASSPLGGGPDTQYF
TRBV7-9,NA,NA,CSSSLGGYEQYF
TRBV28,NA,TRBD2,CASMGGGNQETQYF
TRBV6-6,few,NA,CASTGAISGNTIYF
TRBV25-1,once,NA,CASSEPRLVSETQYF
TRBV30,few,NA,CAWSGLVGTGELFF
TRBV28,NA,TRBD1,CASSHRGRRETQYF
TRBV5-6,NA,NA,CASNPSGLGYTF
TRBV30,NA,NA,CAWGPKNEQFF
TRBV9,NA,TRBD1,CASSVGGGATIHEQYF
TRBV5-1,NA,NA,CASSSDYSGDTQYF
TRBV7-9,NA,TRBD1,CASSPQGEAQYF
TRBV5-6,few,TRBD1,CASRTDRPGYGYTF
TRBV27,NA,NA,CASSWGAGELFF
TRBV6-5,NA,NA,CASSYWGGREYF
TRBV7-9,NA,NA,CASSPDSQETQYF
TRBV4-1,NA,TRBD2,CASSQDPWEAGYEQYF
TRBV7-6,NA,NA,CASSLGAANTEAFF
TRBV28,NA,TRBD2,CASTQVGLAGPTSGTGELFF
TRBV19,once,NA,CASSPRSGNNQPQHF
TRBV7-6,NA,TRBD1,CASSQTGVNQPQHF
TRBV10-3,NA,TRBD2,CAISRASGGKRGTDTQYF
TRBV7-6,NA,NA,CASSLASERVTGELFF
TRBV5-4,NA,NA,CASSLIGGPGEQYF
TRBV6-5,few,NA,CASSQDRTDYGYTF
TRBV7-2,NA,TRBD1,CASSPGQGKNEQYF
TRBV6-1,NA,TRBD2,CASSEAVSGGLGETQYF
TRBV5-5,few,TRBD1,CASRWTGGEQYF
TRBV14,NA,NA,CASSPTARVYVGSPLHF